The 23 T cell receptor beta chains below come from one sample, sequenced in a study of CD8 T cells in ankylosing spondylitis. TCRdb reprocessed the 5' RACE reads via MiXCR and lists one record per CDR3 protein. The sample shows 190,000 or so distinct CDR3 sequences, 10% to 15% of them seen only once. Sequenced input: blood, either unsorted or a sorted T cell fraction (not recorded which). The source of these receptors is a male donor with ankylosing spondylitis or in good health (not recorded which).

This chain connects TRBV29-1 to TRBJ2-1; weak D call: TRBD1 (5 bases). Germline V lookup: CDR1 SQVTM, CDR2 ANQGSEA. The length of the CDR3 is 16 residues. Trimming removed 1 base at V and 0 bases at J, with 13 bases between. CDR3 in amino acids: CSVEGREEFSYNEQFF. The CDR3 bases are TGCAGCGTTGAAGGCAGGGAAGAATTCTCCTACAATGAGCAGTTCTTC.

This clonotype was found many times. The CDR3: CSVDGGLPGFDTQYF. The CDR3 DNA is TGCAGCGTTGACGGCGGCCTCCCCGGATTCGATACGCAGTATTTT. The chain has TRBV29-1 and TRBJ2-3; no firm D call. This CDR3 is built from 15 residues. Germline V gives CDR1 SQVTM, CDR2 ANQGSEA. V was clipped by 3 bases and J by 6 bases, with 19 bases between them.

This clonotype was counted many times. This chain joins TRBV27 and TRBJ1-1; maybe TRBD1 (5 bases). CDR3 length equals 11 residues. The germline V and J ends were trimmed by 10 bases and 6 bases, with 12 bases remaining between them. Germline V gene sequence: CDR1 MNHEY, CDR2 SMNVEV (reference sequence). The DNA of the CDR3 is TGTGCCACTTCCACAGGACCTGAAGCTTTCTTT. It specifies CATSTGPEAFF.

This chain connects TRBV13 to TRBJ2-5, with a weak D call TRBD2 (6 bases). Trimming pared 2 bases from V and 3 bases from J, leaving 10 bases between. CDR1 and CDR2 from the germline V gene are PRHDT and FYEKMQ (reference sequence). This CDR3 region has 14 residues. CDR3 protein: CASSLNTGEETQYF. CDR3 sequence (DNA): TGTGCCAGCAGCTTAAACACGGGAGAAGAGACCCAGTACTTC. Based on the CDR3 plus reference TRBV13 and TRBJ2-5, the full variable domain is AAGVIQSPRHLIKEKRETATLKCYPIPRHDTVYWYQQGPGQDPQFLISFYEKMQSDKGSIPDRFSAQQFSDYHSELNMSSLELGDSALYFCASSLNTGEETQYFGPGTRLLVL.

The CDR3 protein is CSARLRGSSYNEQFF. CDR3 nucleotides: TGCAGTGCTAGATTACGGGGGAGCTCCTACAATGAGCAGTTCTTC. This sequence joins TRBV20-1 and TRBJ2-1, with TRBD2 as a possible D gene (6 bases). V lost 2 bases and J 0 bases, leaving 11 bases between the germline ends. Germline-derived CDR1 and CDR2 are DFQATT and SNEGSKA (reference sequence). This CDR3 contains 15 residues.

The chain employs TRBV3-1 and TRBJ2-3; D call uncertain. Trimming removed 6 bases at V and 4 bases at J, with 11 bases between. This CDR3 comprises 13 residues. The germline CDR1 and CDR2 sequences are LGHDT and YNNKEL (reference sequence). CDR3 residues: CASSQSPPDTQYF. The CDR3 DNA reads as TGTGCCAGCAGTCAATCACCCCCAGATACGCAGTATTTT.

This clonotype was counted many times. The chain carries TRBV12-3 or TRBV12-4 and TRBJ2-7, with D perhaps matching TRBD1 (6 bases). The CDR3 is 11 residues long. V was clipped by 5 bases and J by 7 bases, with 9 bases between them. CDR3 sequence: CASSIGQEQYF. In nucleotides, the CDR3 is TGTGCCAGCAGTATCGGACAGGAGCAGTACTTC.

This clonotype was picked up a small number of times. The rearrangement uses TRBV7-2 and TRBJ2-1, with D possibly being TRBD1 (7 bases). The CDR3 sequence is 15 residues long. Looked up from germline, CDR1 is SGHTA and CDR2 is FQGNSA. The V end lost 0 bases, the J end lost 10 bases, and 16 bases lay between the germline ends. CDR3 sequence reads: CASSLALRGEREQFF. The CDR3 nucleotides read TGTGCCAGCAGCTTAGCGCTCAGGGGGGAAAGGGAGCAGTTCTTC.

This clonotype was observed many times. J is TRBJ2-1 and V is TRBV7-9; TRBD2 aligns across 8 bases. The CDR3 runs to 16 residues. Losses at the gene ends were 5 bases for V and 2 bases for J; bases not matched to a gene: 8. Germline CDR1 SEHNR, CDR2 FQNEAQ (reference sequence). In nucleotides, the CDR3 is TGTGCCAGCAGCCCACGGGGGGGGTCCACCTACAATGAGCAGTTCTTC. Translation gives CASSPRGGSTYNEQFF.

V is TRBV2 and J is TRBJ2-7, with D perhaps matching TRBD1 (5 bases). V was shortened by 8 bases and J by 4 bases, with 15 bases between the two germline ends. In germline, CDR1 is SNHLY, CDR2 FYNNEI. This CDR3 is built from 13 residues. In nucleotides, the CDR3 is TGTGCCAGCTCAGAAATCAGGGATTACGAGCAGTACTTC. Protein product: CASSEIRDYEQYF. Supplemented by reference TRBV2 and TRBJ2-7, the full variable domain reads EPEVTQTPSHQVTQMGQEVILRCVPISNHLYFYWYRQILGQKVEFLVSFYNNEISEKSEIFDDQFSVERPDGSNFTLKIRSTKLEDSAMYFCASSEIRDYEQYFGPGTRLTVT.

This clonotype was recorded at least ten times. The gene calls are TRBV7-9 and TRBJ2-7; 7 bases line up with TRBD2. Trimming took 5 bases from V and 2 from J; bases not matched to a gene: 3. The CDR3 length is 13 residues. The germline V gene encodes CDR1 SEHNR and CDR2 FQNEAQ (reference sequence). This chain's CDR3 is CASSASGTYEQYF. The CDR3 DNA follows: TGTGCCAGCAGCGCTAGCGGCACCTACGAGCAGTACTTC.

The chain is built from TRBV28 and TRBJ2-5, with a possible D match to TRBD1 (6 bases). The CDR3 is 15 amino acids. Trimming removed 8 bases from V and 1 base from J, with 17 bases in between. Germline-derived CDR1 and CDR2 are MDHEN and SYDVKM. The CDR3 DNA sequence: TGTGCCAGCCACAACCTTGGACAGCTCCAAGAGACCCAGTACTTC. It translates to CASHNLGQLQETQYF. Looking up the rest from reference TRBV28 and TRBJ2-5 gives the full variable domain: DVKVTQSSRYLVKRTGEKVFLECVQDMDHENMFWYRQDPGLGLRLIYFSYDVKMKEKGDIPEGYSVSREKKERFSLILESASTNQTSMYLCASHNLGQLQETQYFGPGTRLLVL.

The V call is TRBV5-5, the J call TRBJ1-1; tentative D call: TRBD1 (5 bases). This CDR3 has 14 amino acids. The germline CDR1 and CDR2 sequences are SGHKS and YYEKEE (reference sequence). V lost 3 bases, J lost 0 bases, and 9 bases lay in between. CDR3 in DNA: TGTGCCAGCAGCTCAGGGTCCATGAACACTGAAGCTTTCTTT. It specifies CASSSGSMNTEAFF.

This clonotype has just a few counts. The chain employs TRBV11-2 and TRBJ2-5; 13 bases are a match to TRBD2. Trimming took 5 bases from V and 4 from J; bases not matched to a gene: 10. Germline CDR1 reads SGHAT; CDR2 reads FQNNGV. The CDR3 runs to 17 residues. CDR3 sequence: CASSHGGLAGDTETQYF. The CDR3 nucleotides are TGTGCCAGCAGCCATGGAGGACTAGCGGGAGATACAGAGACCCAGTACTTC.

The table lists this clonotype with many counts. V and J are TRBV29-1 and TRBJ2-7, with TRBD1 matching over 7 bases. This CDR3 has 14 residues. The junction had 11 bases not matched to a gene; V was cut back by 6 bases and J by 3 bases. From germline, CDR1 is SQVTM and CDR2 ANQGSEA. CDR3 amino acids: CSVRFPGTDYEQYF. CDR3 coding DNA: TGCAGCGTCCGATTTCCCGGGACAGACTACGAGCAGTACTTC.

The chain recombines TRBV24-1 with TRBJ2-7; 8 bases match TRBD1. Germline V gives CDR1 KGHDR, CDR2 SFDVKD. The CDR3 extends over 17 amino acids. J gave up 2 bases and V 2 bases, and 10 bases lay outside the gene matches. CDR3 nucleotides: TGTGCCACCAGTGATTCTTTTTCTCCGACAGGGGCCTACGAGCAGTACTTC. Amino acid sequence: CATSDSFSPTGAYEQYF.

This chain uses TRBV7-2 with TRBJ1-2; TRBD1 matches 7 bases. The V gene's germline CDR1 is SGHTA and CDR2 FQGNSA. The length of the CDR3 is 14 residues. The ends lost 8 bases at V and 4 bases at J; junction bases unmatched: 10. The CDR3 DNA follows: TGTGCCAGCTTAGGGGGAGGGGGCATCTATGGCTACACCTTC. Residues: CASLGGGGIYGYTF. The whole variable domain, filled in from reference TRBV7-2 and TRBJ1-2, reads GAGVSQSPSNKVTEKGKDVELRCDPISGHTALYWYRQSLGQGLEFLIYFQGNSAPDKSGLPSDRFSAERTGGSVSTLTIQRTQQEDSAVYLCASLGGGGIYGYTFGSGTRLTVV.

Here the CDR3 reads CASSLRDRGEQYF. Written as DNA, the CDR3 is TGTGCCAGCAGTTTAAGGGACAGGGGCGAGCAGTACTTC. The J gene is TRBJ2-7, the V gene TRBV27; 10 bases align to TRBD1. Germline values: CDR1 MNHEY, CDR2 SMNVEV (reference sequence). This CDR3 spans 13 amino acids. V shed 2 bases, J shed 6 bases, and the junction held 1 base outside the gene matches.

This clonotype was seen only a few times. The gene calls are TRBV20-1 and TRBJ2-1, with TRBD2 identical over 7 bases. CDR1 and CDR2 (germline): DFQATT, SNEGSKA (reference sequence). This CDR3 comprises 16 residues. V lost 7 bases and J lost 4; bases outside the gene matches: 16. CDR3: CSVPPTGGPFYNEQFF. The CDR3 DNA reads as TGCAGTGTCCCACCCACGGGGGGACCTTTTTACAATGAGCAGTTCTTC.

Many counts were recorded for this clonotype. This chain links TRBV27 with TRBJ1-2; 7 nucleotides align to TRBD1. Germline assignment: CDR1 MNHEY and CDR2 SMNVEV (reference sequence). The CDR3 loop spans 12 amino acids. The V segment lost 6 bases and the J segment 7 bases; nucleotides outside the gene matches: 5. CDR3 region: CASRSTGAGYTF. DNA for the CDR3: TGTGCCAGCAGAAGCACAGGGGCTGGCTACACCTTC.

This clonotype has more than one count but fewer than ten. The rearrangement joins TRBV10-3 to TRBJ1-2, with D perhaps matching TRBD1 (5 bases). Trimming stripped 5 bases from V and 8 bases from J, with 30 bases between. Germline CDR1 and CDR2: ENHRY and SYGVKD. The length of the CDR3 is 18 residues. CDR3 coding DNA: TGTGCCATCAGTACAATTAACGGAGGACAAACAGAACCCGGCGGCTACACCTTC. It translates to CAISTINGGQTEPGGYTF.

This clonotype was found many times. In nucleotides, the CDR3 is TGCGCCAGCGGGGGACTAGCGGGGTTTTACAATGAGCAGTTCTTC. This sequence encodes CASGGLAGFYNEQFF. The chain uses TRBV10-1 and TRBJ2-1; TRBD2 aligns across 13 bases. The CDR3 extends over 15 amino acids. Germline V gives CDR1 WNHNN, CDR2 SYGVQD (reference sequence). With 8 bases clipped from V and 4 bases from J, the junction kept 5 bases outside the gene matches.

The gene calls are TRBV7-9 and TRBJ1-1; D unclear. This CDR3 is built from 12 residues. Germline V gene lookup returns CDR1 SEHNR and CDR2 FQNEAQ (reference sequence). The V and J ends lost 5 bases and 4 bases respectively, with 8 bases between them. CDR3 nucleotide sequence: TGTGCCAGCAGCCTTTATATCACTGAAGCTTTCTTT. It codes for CASSLYITEAFF.